This T cell receptor beta chain was sequenced during a study of blood T cell repertoires in COVID-19. Trimming removed 4 bases from V and 3 bases from J, with 12 bases in between. Looked up from germline, CDR1 is SEHNR and CDR2 is FQNEAQ (reference sequence). This CDR3 spans 14 amino acids. This table comes from immunoSEQ multiplex PCR, and its TCRdb copy is limited to in-frame clones, with some not included. The sample consists of approximately 300,000 clones, about 88% of them appearing once. Sample: PBMCs or T cells enriched from blood (not recorded which). The TCR sequence derives from a man between 60 and 75 years old who had recovered from COVID-19. This chain connects TRBV7-9 to TRBJ1-1; D gene unclear. The CDR3 region has the DNA TGTGCCAGCAGCTCCCATGGGAGCTACACTGAAGCTTTCTTT. This codes for CASSSHGSYTEAFF. The whole variable domain, remainder taken from reference TRBV7-9 and TRBJ1-1, is DTGVSQNPRHKITKRGQNVTFRCDPISEHNRLYWYRQTLGQGPEFLTYFQNEAQLEKSRLLSDRFSAERPKGSFSTLEIQRTEQGDSAMYLCASSSHGSYTEAFFGQGTRLTVV.